The count of the clone carrying this T cell receptor beta chain is one. The source of the sample is a study of blood T cell repertoires in COVID-19. The CDR3 loop spans 14 amino acids. The J segment lost 4 bases and the V segment lost 6 bases, leaving 3 bases of the junction unmatched. Per the germline V gene, CDR1 is SGHTA and CDR2 is FQGNSA. The protocol was immunoSEQ multiplex PCR, while the TCRdb copy is restricted to in-frame clones and leaves out a portion. The repertoire holds 70,000 to 75,000 clones, with 90% as singletons. The rearrangement uses TRBV7-2 and TRBJ2-5; 12 positions match TRBD2. The source is a woman aged 18-29 years with acute or convalescent COVID-19. Material: peripheral blood. CDR3 in DNA: TGTGCCAGCAGACTAGCGGGGGGCCCAGAGACCCAGTACTTC. Protein: CASRLAGGPETQYF. Based on the CDR3 plus reference TRBV7-2 and TRBJ2-5, the full variable domain is GAGVSQSPSNKVTEKGKDVELRCDPISGHTALYWYRQSLGQGLEFLIYFQGNSAPDKSGLPSDRFSAERTGGSVSTLTIQRTQQEDSAVYLCASRLAGGPETQYFGPGTRLLVL.